The text below deals with one T cell receptor (beta chain). Its antigen remains unidentified. The sample is drawn from a study of cytomegalovirus exposure and HLA in healthy donors. Study observations and caveats: Cytomegalovirus-associated TCR beta chains were listed, numbering around 150. In a later analysis, compared with equally common non-associated chains, HLA-associated beta chains were more expanded. Later analysis demonstrated an association between a missense DCLRE1C variant and TCR beta V- and J-gene trimming.

The study ran its PCR with 60 Vbeta and 13 Jbeta primers. Profiled with immunoSEQ multiplex PCR; TCRdb holds only in-frame clones, not every one. The sample carries roughly 160,000 clones, 80% to 90% recorded once. This clonotype was sampled from a male donor in good health and CMV-seronegative. The material sequenced was PBMCs.

CDR3 nucleotide sequence: TGTGCCAGCAGCTTAGCGGGGGGTGGAACTGAAGCTTTCTTT. Its protein is CASSLAGGGTEAFF. The chain is built from TRBV7-9 and TRBJ1-1; D is perhaps TRBD1 (5 bases). V was shortened by 0 bases and J by 5 bases, with 10 bases between the two germline ends. The CDR3 runs 14 residues. Germline V gene lookup returns CDR1 SEHNR and CDR2 FQNEAQ (reference sequence). The full variable domain, in which reference TRBV7-9 and TRBJ1-1 provide the parts outside the CDR3, is DTGVSQNPRHKITKRGQNVTFRCDPISEHNRLYWYRQTLGQGPEFLTYFQNEAQLEKSRLLSDRFSAERPKGSFSTLEIQRTEQGDSAMYLCASSLAGGGTEAFFGQGTRLTVV.